This TCR beta chain was documented in a study of blood T cell repertoires in COVID-19 (dated by TCRdb to 2018 to 2021). For context, the study as a whole: Samples from collaborators originated in the United States, Italy and Spain and spanned both the acute and convalescent phases of COVID-19. Subjects who had been exposed to COVID-19, were actively infected with it, or had recovered from it provided the deeply sampled blood TCRbeta repertoires that made up the dataset. The samples were drawn from the first 160 participants of the ongoing ImmuneRACE study and from 1,254 subjects provided by 6 global collaborators. Nearly every sample came with metadata listing a de-identified subject ID, COVID-19 status, age in years and sex. The prospective study material was composed of cDNA or gDNA derived from T cells, B-cell-depleted T cells, or PBMCs. HLA class I and class II types, where available, came from metadata supplied by the sample provider rather than from assay-based typing. The repertoires were made available in a free public database intended to serve as a resource for research on the immune response to SARS-CoV-2. General conclusions and limits of the study: The quantity of clinical and demographic metadata differed by source and by participant and was supplied without curation.

On this clone: Its antigen is still unknown. No base-level quality is on record; no much larger clone is a single base apart.

TCRbeta CDR3 regions were amplified from genomic DNA by means of the immunoSEQ Assay, a bias-controlled multiplex PCR. The paper's processing steps were these. The number of nucleated cells in each sample was estimated from the amplification of reference gene primers within the assay. To quantify the absolute abundance of each unique TCRbeta CDR3 rearrangement, sequence reads were collapsed and filtered. For each sample, productive Simpson clonality was calculated as the square root of Simpson's diversity index over productive rearrangements. Drawn from immuneACCESS, this table holds only the in-frame rearrangements with V and J called that TCRdb kept. Clones are partly lost; checked studies trace under half to an unresolved V gene and leave the rest unexplained. Clonal size and the V and J genes are those of that table, whereas D and trimming came from the DNA. For this sample the table gives 250,000 to 400,000 clones, of which 90% were detected only once. Together, the top ten hold less than 3% of the sample.

At one collaborating source in Seattle, patients were enrolled during active infection and were followed longitudinally through the course of disease. Whole blood was collected in K2EDTA tubes by collaborating institutions according to the institutions' own protocols. Collaborator samples were shipped for TCRbeta analysis as frozen whole blood, isolated PBMCs, or DNA extracted from either sample type. From cysteine to phenylalanine, the CDR3 is 15 amino acids long. This entry keeps only the CDR3 DNA: 45 bases, framed from base 1. Between the V and J ends, shortened by 5 bases and 0 bases respectively, the junction contains 12 bases. CDR1 MNHEY and CDR2 SVGEGT are derived from the germline V gene.

The sequence came from a woman aged 30 to 39 with COVID-19, enrolled during active disease. The V and J genes are TRBV6-2 or TRBV6-3 and TRBJ2-3; the D gene is perhaps TRBD2, on 6 matching bases. Sequencing was carried out using peripheral blood. The nucleotides read TGTGCCAGCAGTCGTAGCGGAAGTAGCACAGATACGCAGTATTTT. Translated, this is CASSRSGSSTDTQYF.